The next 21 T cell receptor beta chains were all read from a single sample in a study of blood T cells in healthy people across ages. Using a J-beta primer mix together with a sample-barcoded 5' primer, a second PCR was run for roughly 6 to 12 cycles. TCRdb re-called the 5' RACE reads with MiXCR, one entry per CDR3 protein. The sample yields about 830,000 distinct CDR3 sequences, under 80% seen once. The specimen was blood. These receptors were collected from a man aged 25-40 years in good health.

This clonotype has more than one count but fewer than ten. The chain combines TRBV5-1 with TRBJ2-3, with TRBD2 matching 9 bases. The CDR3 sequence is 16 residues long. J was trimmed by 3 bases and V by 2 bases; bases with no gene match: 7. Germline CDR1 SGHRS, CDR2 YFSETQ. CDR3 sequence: CASSLWSSGDTDTQYF. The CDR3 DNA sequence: TGCGCCAGCAGCTTATGGTCTAGCGGGGATACAGATACGCAGTATTTT.

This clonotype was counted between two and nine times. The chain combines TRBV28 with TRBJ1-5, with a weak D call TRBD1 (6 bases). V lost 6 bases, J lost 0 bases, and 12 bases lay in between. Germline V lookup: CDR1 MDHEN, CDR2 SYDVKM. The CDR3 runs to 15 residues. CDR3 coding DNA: TGTGCCAGCAGCCCCGGGACACTTAGCAATCAGCCCCAGCATTTT. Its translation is CASSPGTLSNQPQHF.

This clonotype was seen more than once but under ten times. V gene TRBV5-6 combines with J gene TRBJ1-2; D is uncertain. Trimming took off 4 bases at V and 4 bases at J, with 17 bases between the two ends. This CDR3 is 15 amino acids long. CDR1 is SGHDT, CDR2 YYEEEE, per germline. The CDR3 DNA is TGTGCCAGCAGCCGTACTTACCGTGCTAGCTATGGCTACACCTTC. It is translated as CASSRTYRASYGYTF.

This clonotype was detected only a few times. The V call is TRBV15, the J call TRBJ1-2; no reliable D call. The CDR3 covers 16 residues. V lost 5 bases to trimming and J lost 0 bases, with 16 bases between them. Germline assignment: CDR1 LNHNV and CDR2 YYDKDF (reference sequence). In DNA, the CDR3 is TGTGCCACCAGCTCCGAAGGCCTTGCAGCTAACTATGGCTACACCTTC. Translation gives CATSSEGLAANYGYTF.

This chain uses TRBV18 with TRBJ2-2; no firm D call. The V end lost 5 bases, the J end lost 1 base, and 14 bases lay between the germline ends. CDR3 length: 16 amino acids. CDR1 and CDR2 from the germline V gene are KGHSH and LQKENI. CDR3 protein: CASSTDTGKNTGELFF. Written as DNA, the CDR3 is TGTGCCAGCTCAACCGACACCGGAAAGAACACCGGGGAGCTGTTTTTT.

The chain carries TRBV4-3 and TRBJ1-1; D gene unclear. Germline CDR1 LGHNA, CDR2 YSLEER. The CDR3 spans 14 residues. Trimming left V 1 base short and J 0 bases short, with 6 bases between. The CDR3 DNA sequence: TGCGCCAGCAGCCAAGGACCGGTGAACACTGAAGCTTTCTTT. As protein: CASSQGPVNTEAFF.

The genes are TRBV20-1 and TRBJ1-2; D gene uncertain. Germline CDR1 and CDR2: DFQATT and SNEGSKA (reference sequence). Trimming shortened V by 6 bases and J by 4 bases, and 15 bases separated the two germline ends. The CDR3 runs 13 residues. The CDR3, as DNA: TGCAGTGCCCTCTCCGGGTCCTTCTATGGCTACACCTTC. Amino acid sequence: CSALSGSFYGYTF.

The CDR3 spells CASSTTVFDMYF. For the CDR3, the DNA is TGTGCCAGCAGTACGACGGTATTTGACATGTATTTT. The chain has TRBV12-3 or TRBV12-4 and TRBJ2-3; D uncertain. The CDR3 has 12 amino acids. Deletions cut 5 bases from V and 14 bases from J, with 17 bases between.

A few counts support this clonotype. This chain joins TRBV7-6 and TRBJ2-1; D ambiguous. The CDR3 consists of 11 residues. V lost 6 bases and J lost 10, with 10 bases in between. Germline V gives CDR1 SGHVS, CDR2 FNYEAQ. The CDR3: CASSTLGEQFF. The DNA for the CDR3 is TGTGCCAGCAGTACGCTAGGGGAGCAGTTCTTC.

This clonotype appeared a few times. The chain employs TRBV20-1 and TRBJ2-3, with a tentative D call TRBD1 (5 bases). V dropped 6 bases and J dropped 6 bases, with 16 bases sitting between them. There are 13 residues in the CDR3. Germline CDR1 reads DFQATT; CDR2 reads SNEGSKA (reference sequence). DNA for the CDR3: TGCAGTGCCCCCAACCAGGGCGGCGATACGCAGTATTTT. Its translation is CSAPNQGGDTQYF.

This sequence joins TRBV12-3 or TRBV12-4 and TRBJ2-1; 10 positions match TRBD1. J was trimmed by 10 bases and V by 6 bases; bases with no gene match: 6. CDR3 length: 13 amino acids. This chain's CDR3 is CASSRGTGVEQFF. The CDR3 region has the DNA TGTGCCAGCAGCCGGGGGACAGGGGTCGAGCAGTTCTTC.

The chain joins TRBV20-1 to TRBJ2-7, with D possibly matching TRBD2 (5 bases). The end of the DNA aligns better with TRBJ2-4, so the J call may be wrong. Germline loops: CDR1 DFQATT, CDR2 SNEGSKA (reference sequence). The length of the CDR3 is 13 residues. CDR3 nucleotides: TGCAGTGCTAGACGGGGTACGGGAAACATTCAGTACTTC. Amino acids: CSARRGTGNIQYF.

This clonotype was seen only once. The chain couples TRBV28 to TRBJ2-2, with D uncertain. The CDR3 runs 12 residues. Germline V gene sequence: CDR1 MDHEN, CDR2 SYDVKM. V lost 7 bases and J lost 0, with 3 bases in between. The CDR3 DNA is TGTGCCAGCAATCCGAACACCGGGGAGCTGTTTTTT. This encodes CASNPNTGELFF.

The CDR3 nucleotides read TGTGCCAGCTCCGACCTGGCAGCTAACTATGGCTACACCTTC. It yields the protein CASSDLAANYGYTF. The chain couples TRBV18 to TRBJ1-2; D remains ambiguous. There are 14 residues in the CDR3. Per germline, CDR1 KGHSH and CDR2 LQKENI. Deletions cut 6 bases from V and 0 bases from J, with 11 bases between.

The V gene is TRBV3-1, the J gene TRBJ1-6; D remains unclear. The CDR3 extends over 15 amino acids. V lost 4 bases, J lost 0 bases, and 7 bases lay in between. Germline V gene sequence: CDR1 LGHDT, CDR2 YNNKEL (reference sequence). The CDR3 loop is CASSPRSSYNSPLHF. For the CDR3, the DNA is TGTGCCAGCAGCCCACGGAGCTCCTATAATTCACCCCTCCACTTT.

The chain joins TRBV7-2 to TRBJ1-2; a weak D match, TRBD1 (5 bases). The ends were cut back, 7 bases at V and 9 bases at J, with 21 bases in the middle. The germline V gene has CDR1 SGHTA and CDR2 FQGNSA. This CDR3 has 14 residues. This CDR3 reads CASTLLGLRGSYTF. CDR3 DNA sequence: TGTGCCAGCACTCTTCTAGGCCTCCGGGGGAGCTACACCTTC.

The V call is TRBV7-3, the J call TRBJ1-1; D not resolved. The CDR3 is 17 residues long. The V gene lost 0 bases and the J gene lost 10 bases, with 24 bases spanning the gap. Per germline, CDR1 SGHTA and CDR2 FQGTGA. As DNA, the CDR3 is TGTGCCAGCAGCTTAACACCCGCGACCCCCTTTTGGAGCGGAGCTTTCTTT. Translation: CASSLTPATPFWSGAFF.

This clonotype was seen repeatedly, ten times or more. The CDR3 DNA reads as TGCGCCAGCAGCTTGGACCTGGATACGCAGTATTTT. Encoded protein: CASSLDLDTQYF. The rearrangement links TRBV5-1 to TRBJ2-3; D uncertain. The CDR3 extends over 12 amino acids. CDR1 is SGHRS, CDR2 YFSETQ, per germline. Trimming took 0 bases from V and 6 from J, leaving 5 bases between them.

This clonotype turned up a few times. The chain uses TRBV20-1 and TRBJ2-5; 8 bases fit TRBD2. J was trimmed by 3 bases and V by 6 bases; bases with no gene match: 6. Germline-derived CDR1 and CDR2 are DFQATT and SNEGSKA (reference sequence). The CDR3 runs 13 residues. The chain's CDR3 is CSAGGGREETQYF. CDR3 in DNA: TGCAGTGCCGGGGGGGGCCGGGAAGAGACCCAGTACTTC.

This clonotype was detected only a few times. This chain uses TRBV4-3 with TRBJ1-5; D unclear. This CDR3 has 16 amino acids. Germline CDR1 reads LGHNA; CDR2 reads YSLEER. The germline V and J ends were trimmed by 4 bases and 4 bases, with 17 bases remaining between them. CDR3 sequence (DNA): TGCGCCAGCAGCCTCCAACACAGCAGTCGAAATCAGCCCCAGCATTTT. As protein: CASSLQHSSRNQPQHF.

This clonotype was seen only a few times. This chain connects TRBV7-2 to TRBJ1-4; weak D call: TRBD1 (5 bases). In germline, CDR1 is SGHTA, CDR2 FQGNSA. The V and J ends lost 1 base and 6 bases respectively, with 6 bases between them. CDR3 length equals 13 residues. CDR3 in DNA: TGTGCCAGCAGCTTAGAGGGGTATGAAAAACTGTTTTTT. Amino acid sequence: CASSLEGYEKLFF.